Sequencing of this T cell receptor (beta chain) was carried out in a study of cytomegalovirus exposure and HLA in healthy donors. Study-level findings and limits: In a later analysis, at a false discovery rate of 0.05, roughly 16,000 TCR beta sequences matched HLA alleles. A later analysis linked a missense variant in DCLRE1C to the trimming of TCR beta V and J genes.

The PCR employed 60 Vbeta primers together with 13 Jbeta primers. Produced via immunoSEQ multiplex PCR; TCRdb's table is partial and in-frame only. Here the sample spans 150,000 to 200,000 clones, 60% to 80% being singletons. Trimming removed 4 bases from V and 4 bases from J; junction bases left unmatched: 8. The CDR3 extends over 16 amino acids. Germline CDR1 is SGHDT and CDR2 is YYEEEE. About this clone itself: Its antigen is unknown.

The TCR comes from a woman younger than 45 in good health and CMV-seronegative. The sample comprised PBMCs. The V gene is TRBV5-6, the J gene TRBJ2-1, with TRBD2 identical over 10 bases. CDR3 sequence (DNA): TGTGCCAGCAGCGCCCTTTTAGCGGGGGGTTACAATGAGCAGTTCTTC. This encodes CASSALLAGGYNEQFF.